The clone carrying this T cell receptor (beta chain) was detected once. Its specificity is not known. This entry belongs to a study of CD8 T cells in Susac syndrome. V was pared by 3 bases and J by 8 bases, with 7 bases of the junction left unmatched. The CDR3 consists of 14 residues. From germline, CDR1 is SQVTM and CDR2 ANQGSEA. Negative isolation yielded the CD8+ and CD4+ T cells, while FACS enriched the TEMRA cells. Overall study findings and caveats: The authors found around 17 Susac-specific public clones in total CD8+ repertoires and roughly 5 in CD8+ TEMRA repertoires.

Random hexamers were used to reverse transcribe 0.5 to 1 ug of RNA. It was immunoSEQ multiplex PCR that amplified TCR beta CDR3 across 54 Vbeta and 13 Jbeta. MiXCR, applied by TCRdb to the immunoSEQ multiplex PCR reads, yields one record per CDR3 protein. Among under 70,000 distinct CDR3 sequences, approximately 95% were seen once, and the ten largest hold 0.75%. The chain has TRBV29-1 and TRBJ2-1; TRBD2 matches at 10 bases. Sequencing was carried out using CD8+ T cells from PBMCs. This TCR derives from a human donor with Susac syndrome. CDR3 residues: CSVDGLAGVDEQFF. The CDR3 nucleotides are TGCAGCGTTGACGGTCTAGCGGGGGTAGATGAGCAGTTCTTC.